This paragraph reports one T cell receptor (beta chain). Which antigen it targets is not known. The input lacks base qualities; no much larger clone sits a single base away. Sample time point, as interpreted from the label and publication: persistent/refractory GD, antithyroid drugs over 5 years with positive TRAb. For both TCR sequencing and RNA sequencing, RNA was extracted from PBMCs using TRIzol. The diagnosis of Graves' disease followed American Thyroid Association guidelines. Patients for the study were recruited at an endocrinology department in Xi'an, China. From each patient, 7.5 to 9.5 milliliters of peripheral blood was collected into an EDTA anticoagulant tube. Ficoll Paque Plus density gradient separation was used to isolate PBMCs, and no further T cell sorting was performed. An Agilent 2100 Bioanalyzer and agarose gel were used to check RNA quality, while a NanoDrop 2000 measured RNA concentration.

This record comes from a study of regulatory T cells in long-lasting Graves disease (dated by TCRdb to the early 2020s). About the study as a whole: Persistent Graves' disease was defined as antithyroid drug treatment for over 5 years with persistently positive TSH receptor autoantibodies. This study used TCR sequencing and RNA sequencing of peripheral blood to compare persistent Graves' disease patients against newly diagnosed Graves' disease patients. The study took place in China and was registered as a clinical trial. A total of some 33 samples were covered by TCR sequencing, comprising approximately 13 persistent and around 20 newly diagnosed Graves' disease patients. Persistent Graves' disease patients in the clinical cohort had taken antithyroid drugs for approximately ten years on average. Beyond this particular receptor, the publication reports: Because the primary lesion, thyroid tissue, could not be accessed, the study looked at peripheral blood alone. Sequencing and analysis were limited to the TCR beta chain. Persistent patients shared more public clonotypes among themselves (around 2,700) than newly diagnosed patients did (more than 850). Compared with newly diagnosed patients, patients with persistent Graves' disease had lower TCR Shannon entropy and fewer highly expanded clones, which suggests clonal expansion. TRBV28, TRBJ1-2 and TRBJ2-5 were preferentially used in persistent disease, while TRBV20-1 and TRBJ2-1 were favored in newly diagnosed disease. The small sample size was acknowledged by the authors as a limitation that may reduce accuracy.

The germline V gene (reference sequence) provides CDR1 DFQATT and CDR2 SNEGSKA. Trimming takes 3 bases off V and 0 bases off J; junction bases not matched to a gene: 11. The CDR3 spans 17 residues, from the cysteine through the phenylalanine. Just CDR3 DNA is preserved here, 51 bases in frame from base 1. The method was multiplex PCR. Sequencing took place on an Illumina HiSeq 4000. TCR beta libraries were built with iRepertoire HTBI primers and Arm-PCR amplification of CDR3 regions. Gel purification was performed on PCR products prior to sequencing. Per the authors' processing: Gene usage analysis of CDR3 amino acid clonotypes relied on the 60 to 65 TRBV and fewer than 15 TRBJ segments identified across samples. Filtered high-quality paired reads were merged into contigs using COPE and FqMerger. Contigs were aligned with BLAST to IMGT TRBV, TRBD and TRBJ reference genes, and CDR3 was defined per IMGT. Any clonotype with a frequency above 0.1% was counted as a highly expanded clone. Shannon entropy was used to measure repertoire diversity, and the Gini coefficient was used to measure V-J evenness. A clonotype found in more than one individual was treated as public. TCRdb handled the public reads itself, with Q25 trimming in fastp and clone calling in MiXCR, and kept productive beta chains. Here each entry gathers all rows of one CDR3 protein and keeps the most common genes and DNA. TCRdb, not the authors, supplied the V and J calls. Present in this sample are around 400,000 distinct CDR3 sequences, about 20% of which were seen just once. Jointly, the top ten make up roughly 26% of the sample.

The sequences come from peripheral blood mononuclear cells (PBMCs), collected when the disease was refractory, from a patient treated with antithyroid drugs. The receptor chain draws on TRBV20-1 and TRBJ2-4; 7 central bases correspond to TRBD1. The sequence derives from a female donor with Graves disease. The nucleotide sequence reads as follows: TGCAGTGCTAGCAATGTACAGGGGTCAATAGCCAAAAACATTCAGTACTTC. Its amino acids are CSASNVQGSIAKNIQYF.